The 31 T cell receptor beta chains listed next were all sequenced from one sample in a study of regulatory T cells in long-lasting Graves disease. Time point indicated: newly diagnosed GD, antithyroid drugs for less than 3 months. The TCR library was made from RNA that had been extracted from PBMCs in TRIzol. Building of the TCR beta libraries involved iRepertoire HTBI primers and Arm-PCR of CDR3 regions. TCRdb re-derived calls from the multiplex PCR reads in MiXCR, one entry per CDR3 protein. The sample includes approximately 360,000 distinct CDR3 sequences, approximately 10% of them seen just once. The sample was also linked to a second study, of T cells in Graves' hyperthyroidism and ophthalmopathy.

Source: peripheral blood mononuclear cells (PBMCs), taken at new diagnosis, from a patient treated with antithyroid drugs. The receptor source for this set is a woman aged 18-30 years with Graves disease.

This clonotype was seen ten or more times. The gene calls are TRBV28 and TRBJ2-1, with 9 bases aligning to TRBD1. The J segment lost 6 bases and the V segment lost 4 bases, leaving 1 base of the junction unmatched. Germline V CDR1 and CDR2: MDHEN, SYDVKM. The CDR3 is 13 residues long. CDR3 coding DNA: TGTGCCAGCAGTTCGGGACAGGGCAATGAGCAGTTCTTC. Residues: CASSSGQGNEQFF.

This clonotype was observed at least ten times. The CDR3 sequence: CSARGQTSGFYNEQFF. CDR3 in DNA: TGCAGTGCTAGAGGTCAGACTAGCGGGTTCTACAATGAGCAGTTCTTC. J is TRBJ2-1 and V is TRBV20-1; 10 positions match TRBD2. CDR1 is DFQATT, CDR2 SNEGSKA, per germline (reference sequence). V gave up 1 base and J gave up 3 bases; unmatched junction bases: 6. The CDR3 spans 16 residues.

This clonotype was counted many times. The genes are TRBV20-1 and TRBJ2-5; TRBD2 matches 12 bases. The germline CDR1 and CDR2 sequences are DFQATT and SNEGSKA (reference sequence). This CDR3 is 14 amino acids long. The J segment lost 6 bases and the V segment lost 4 bases, leaving 6 bases of the junction unmatched. Written as DNA, the CDR3 is TGCAGTGCTACTAGCGGGGGGGCCTTCAAGACCCAGTACTTC. It yields the protein CSATSGGAFKTQYF.

The chain employs TRBV15 and TRBJ1-4; no clear D gene. The germline gives CDR1 LNHNV, CDR2 YYDKDF (reference sequence). The V gene lost 0 bases and the J gene lost 8 bases, with 10 bases spanning the gap. This CDR3 region has 14 residues. CDR3 in amino acids: CATSREARREKLFF. For the CDR3, the DNA is TGTGCCACCAGCAGAGAAGCGAGAAGAGAAAAACTGTTTTTT. The entire variable domain, with the rest obtained from reference TRBV15 and TRBJ1-4, is as follows: DAMVIQNPRYQVTQFGKPVTLSCSQTLNHNVMYWYQQKSSQAPKLLFHYYDKDFNNEADTPDNFQSRRPNTSFCFLDIRSPGLGDTAMYLCATSREARREKLFFGSGTQLSVL.

Ten or more counts support this clonotype. J is TRBJ2-7 and V is TRBV7-9, with 8 bases identical to TRBD1. The CDR3 has 15 residues. The V gene end was trimmed by 5 bases and the J gene end by 1 base; junction bases not matched to a gene: 7. Germline values: CDR1 SEHNR, CDR2 FQNEAQ (reference sequence). In nucleotides, the CDR3 is TGTGCCAGCAGCCCCTCGGGACAGGAGTCCTACGAGCAGTACGTC. Translated: CASSPSGQESYEQYV.

The table lists this clonotype with a few counts. The V and J genes are TRBV4-3 and TRBJ1-1, with D unresolved. Germline V gives CDR1 LGHNA, CDR2 YSLEER. There are 15 residues in the CDR3. V dropped 0 bases and J dropped 2 bases, with 10 bases sitting between them. The CDR3 region has the DNA TGCGCCAGCAGCCAAGATTGGCGACAAAACACTGAAGCTTTCTTT. It encodes CASSQDWRQNTEAFF.

V is TRBV7-9 and J is TRBJ2-1, with D unclear. The CDR3 has 15 residues. The V gene lost 2 bases and the J gene lost 0 bases, with 8 bases spanning the gap. Per the germline V gene, CDR1 is SEHNR and CDR2 is FQNEAQ (reference sequence). CDR3 in amino acids: CASSLFGLSYNEQFF. CDR3 nucleotide sequence: TGTGCCAGCAGCTTATTTGGGCTCTCCTACAATGAGCAGTTCTTC.

This chain uses TRBV12-3 or TRBV12-4 with TRBJ2-5; D gene unclear. V was trimmed by 3 bases and J by 2 bases, leaving 16 bases between them. The CDR3 has 16 residues. In DNA form, the CDR3 reads TGTGCCAGCAGTTTCGAAGCGCTAGGTTATCAAGAGACCCAGTACTTC. Its translation is CASSFEALGYQETQYF.

The chain combines TRBV20-1 with TRBJ1-4; 7 bases are shared with TRBD1. Germline V gives CDR1 DFQATT, CDR2 SNEGSKA (reference sequence). The CDR3 consists of 17 residues. The V and J ends lost 6 bases and 3 bases, in that order; junction bases with no gene match: 16. The chain's CDR3 is CSARTGLMIAANEKLFF. DNA of the CDR3: TGCAGTGCCCGGACAGGTTTAATGATTGCGGCTAATGAAAAACTGTTTTTT.

This clonotype turned up a few times. CDR3 loop: CASSQERKGRTEAFF. In nucleotides, the CDR3 is TGCGCCAGCAGCCAAGAGCGGAAGGGCCGCACTGAAGCTTTCTTT. The chain joins TRBV4-1 to TRBJ1-1; no definite D call. The germline V and J ends were trimmed by 0 bases and 4 bases, with 12 bases remaining between them. This CDR3 has 15 amino acids. Germline V gene lookup returns CDR1 MGHRA and CDR2 YSYEKL.

There are many counts of this clonotype. The chain links TRBV7-2 to TRBJ2-3; unclear D gene. Germline V gene sequence: CDR1 SGHTA, CDR2 FQGNSA. The CDR3 covers 12 residues. Between the trimmed V and J ends, which lost 1 base and 6 bases, there was a span of 5 bases. The CDR3 loop reads CASSLVYDTQYF. The DNA for the CDR3 is TGTGCCAGCAGCTTAGTTTATGATACGCAGTATTTT. The full variable domain, its missing parts supplied by reference TRBV7-2 and TRBJ2-3, is GAGVSQSPSNKVTEKGKDVELRCDPISGHTALYWYRQSLGQGLEFLIYFQGNSAPDKSGLPSDRFSAERTGGSVSTLTIQRTQQEDSAVYLCASSLVYDTQYFGPGTRLTVL.

This clonotype was observed many times. The J gene is TRBJ2-1, the V gene TRBV3-1; 11 nucleotides match TRBD2. The CDR3 is 14 amino acids. V dropped 4 bases and J dropped 8; count of bases not matched to a gene: 4. Germline CDR1 and CDR2: LGHDT and YNNKEL (reference sequence). Written as DNA, the CDR3 is TGTGCCAGCAGCCCGACTAGCGGGGTATATGAGCAGTTCTTC. This sequence encodes CASSPTSGVYEQFF.

In its sample, this clonotype was seen many times. The chain has TRBV7-3 and TRBJ1-1; D unclear. This CDR3 region has 14 residues. V gave up 1 base and J gave up 6 bases, with 12 bases separating them. In germline, CDR1 is SGHTA, CDR2 FQGTGA. Here the CDR3 reads CASSLIGRPAEAFF. For the CDR3, the DNA is TGTGCCAGCAGCTTAATAGGCCGTCCCGCTGAAGCTTTCTTT.

The rearrangement joins TRBV5-5 to TRBJ1-2, with D possibly TRBD1 on 6 matching bases. The germline V gene encodes CDR1 SGHKS and CDR2 YYEKEE (reference sequence). The CDR3 is made up of 15 amino acids. Trimming removed 4 bases at V and 4 bases at J, with 17 bases between. The CDR3 protein is CASSQITGFGYGYTF. As DNA, the CDR3 is TGTGCCAGCAGCCAGATCACAGGGTTCGGCTATGGCTACACCTTC.

Turning to this clonotype: With a much larger clone just one base away, this may be a read error. The conserved closing phenylalanine or tryptophan is absent in this CDR3, likely reflecting a read error. V is TRBV12-3 or TRBV12-4 and J is TRBJ2-1; D perhaps matches TRBD1 (6 bases). This CDR3 contains 15 residues. Trimming removed 4 bases from V and 2 bases from J, with 12 bases in between. CDR3 bases: TGTGCCAGCAGTTCAGGGGAGTATACCTACAATGAGCAGTTCCTC. This encodes CASSSGEYTYNEQFL.

The V call is TRBV9, the J call TRBJ2-7; the D call may be TRBD1 or TRBD2 (6 bases each). CDR3 length: 17 amino acids. Between the trimmed V and J ends, which lost 4 bases and 3 bases, there was a span of 23 bases. In germline, CDR1 is SGDLS, CDR2 YYNGEE. The CDR3 sequence: CASSPEEGGGIYYEQYF. Written as DNA, the CDR3 is TGTGCCAGCAGCCCTGAAGAGGGGGGCGGAATATACTACGAGCAGTACTTC.

The chain carries TRBV5-4 and TRBJ2-2; D remains ambiguous. CDR3 length equals 14 residues. Trimming shortened V by 4 bases and J by 2 bases, and 9 bases separated the two germline ends. Germline V gene lookup returns CDR1 SGHNT and CDR2 YYREEE (reference sequence). The DNA for the CDR3 is TGTGCCAGCAGCCGAGAGATCAACACCGGGGAGCTGTTTTTT. Residues: CASSREINTGELFF.

This clonotype appeared many times. The V gene is TRBV20-1, the J gene TRBJ1-5; 8 bases agree with TRBD1. Trimming removed 7 bases from V and 0 bases from J; junction bases left unmatched: 5. Germline V gene data show CDR1 as DFQATT and CDR2 as SNEGSKA (reference sequence). The CDR3 has 14 amino acids. The CDR3 DNA reads TGCAGTGTTTTGGACAGGGCTAGCAATCAGCCCCAGCATTTT. Its protein product is CSVLDRASNQPQHF.

This clonotype was found a few times. The chain recombines TRBV5-8 with TRBJ1-4; possibly TRBD1 for D (5 bases). Between the trimmed V and J ends, which lost 1 base and 10 bases, there was a span of 17 bases. The CDR3 spans 15 residues. Germline V gene lookup returns CDR1 SGHTS and CDR2 YDEGEE. The CDR3 sequence: CASSLTQLRGGKLFF. In nucleotides, the CDR3 is TGTGCCAGCAGCTTGACTCAGCTTCGGGGCGGAAAACTGTTTTTT.

In its sample, this clonotype was seen many times. The chain carries TRBV28 and TRBJ2-5; D is possibly TRBD1 (8 bases). Germline CDR1 and CDR2: MDHEN and SYDVKM. CDR3 length: 16 residues. Trimming stripped 0 bases from V and 4 bases from J, with 15 bases between. Here the CDR3 reads CASSLWDREGIETQYF. CDR3 sequence (DNA): TGTGCCAGCAGTTTATGGGACAGGGAGGGAATAGAGACCCAGTACTTC.

This clonotype was observed many times. V and J are TRBV27 and TRBJ1-3, with D perhaps TRBD1 (5 bases). This CDR3 region has 15 residues. Germline CDR1 reads MNHEY; CDR2 reads SMNVEV (reference sequence). Trimming removed 5 bases at V and 3 bases at J, with 14 bases between. The CDR3 loop reads CASSPLGGIGNTIYF. The DNA for the CDR3 is TGTGCCAGCAGTCCCCTCGGGGGGATTGGAAACACCATATATTTT.

As to this clonotype: This clone may be a read error of a much larger clone one base away. The V gene is TRBV15, the J gene TRBJ2-3; D not certain. The CDR3 is 12 residues long. Trimming took 8 bases from V and 5 from J, leaving 11 bases between them. CDR1 is LNHNV, CDR2 YYDKDF, per germline (reference sequence). The CDR3 DNA follows: TGTGCCACCGGCTCTGAAAGAGATACGCAGTATTTT. This gives the protein CATGSERDTQYF.

This clonotype was detected many times. The chain employs TRBV27 and TRBJ2-3, with D perhaps matching TRBD2 (6 bases). The CDR3 runs to 14 residues. V lost 4 bases and J lost 6, with 14 bases in between. Germline lookup yields CDR1 MNHEY and CDR2 SMNVEV (reference sequence). The CDR3, as DNA: TGTGCCAGCAGTTCCCCCGGGGGATGGGATACGCAGTATTTT. Its protein is CASSSPGGWDTQYF.

The chain uses TRBV25-1 and TRBJ2-5; no firm D call. Trimming stripped 4 bases from V and 2 bases from J, with 8 bases between. Germline assignment: CDR1 MGHDK and CDR2 SYGVNS. The CDR3 has 13 amino acids. The CDR3 coding sequence is TGTGCCAGCAGTGCGGGCATTCAAGAGACCCAGTACTTC. Its translation: CASSAGIQETQYF.

This clonotype was seen many times. V gene TRBV11-2 combines with J gene TRBJ2-2, with 7 nucleotides matching TRBD2. The J segment lost 1 base and the V segment lost 9 bases, leaving 8 bases of the junction unmatched. This CDR3 has 15 residues. Germline CDR1 SGHAT, CDR2 FQNNGV. The DNA for the CDR3 is TGTGCCAGTAGGGTCGCTAGCGGGAACACCGGGGAGCTGTTTTTT. Translation: CASRVASGNTGELFF.

This clonotype turned up a few times. CDR3 DNA: TGTGCCAGCCTTCAGGGCGTACTCTACAATGAGCAGTTCTTC. Translated: CASLQGVLYNEQFF. This chain links TRBV28 with TRBJ2-1; D possibly corresponds to TRBD1 (5 bases). The CDR3 totals 14 residues. CDR1 and CDR2 (germline): MDHEN, SYDVKM. Trimming cost V 8 bases and J 3 bases, with 14 bases left between them.

This rearrangement joins TRBV19 to TRBJ1-5, with TRBD1 as a possible D gene (5 bases). CDR3 length equals 14 residues. CDR1 is LNHDA and CDR2 is SQIVND in the germline V gene (reference sequence). V was pared by 5 bases and J by 2 bases, with 10 bases between. CDR3 sequence (DNA): TGTGCCAGTAGTCCTCCGGGACGCAATCAGCCCCAGCATTTT. Translated: CASSPPGRNQPQHF.

This clonotype was found a few times. J is TRBJ1-3 and V is TRBV27; no firm D call. Trimming took off 9 bases at V and 8 bases at J, with 20 bases between the two ends. Germline V CDR1 and CDR2: MNHEY, SMNVEV (reference sequence). The CDR3 loop spans 14 amino acids. CDR3 nucleotide sequence: TGTGCCAGGCCCCTATCGGGAGAATGTTACACCATATATTTT. It is translated as CARPLSGECYTIYF.

This clonotype was counted at least ten times. The chain combines TRBV18 with TRBJ1-1; tentatively, D is TRBD1 (5 bases). V was cut by 4 bases and J by 5 bases, with 14 bases left in between. Germline V gives CDR1 KGHSH, CDR2 LQKENI. The CDR3 is 14 amino acids. CDR3 nucleotide sequence: TGTGCCAGCTCACTTACCCTGGGACCGACTGAAGCTTTCTTT. As protein: CASSLTLGPTEAFF.

Concerning this clonotype: This may be a read error: a much more frequent sequence differs by one nucleotide. This rearrangement joins TRBV7-8 to TRBJ2-1; D unresolved. Germline-derived CDR1 and CDR2 are SGHVS and FQNEAQ. The CDR3 consists of 14 residues. This CDR3 reads CASSSRALSTERFF. The CDR3 DNA reads as TGTGCCAGCAGCTCTCGCGCTCTCTCGACTGAGCGGTTCTTC.

This clonotype was seen many times. The chain is built from TRBV15 and TRBJ1-1; D uncertain. This CDR3 spans 13 amino acids. CDR1 and CDR2 (germline): LNHNV, YYDKDF (reference sequence). Trimming shortened V by 1 base and J by 2 bases, and 5 bases separated the two germline ends. The CDR3 sequence: CATSRGGNTEAFF. The CDR3 DNA follows: TGTGCCACCAGCAGAGGGGGAAACACTGAAGCTTTCTTT.